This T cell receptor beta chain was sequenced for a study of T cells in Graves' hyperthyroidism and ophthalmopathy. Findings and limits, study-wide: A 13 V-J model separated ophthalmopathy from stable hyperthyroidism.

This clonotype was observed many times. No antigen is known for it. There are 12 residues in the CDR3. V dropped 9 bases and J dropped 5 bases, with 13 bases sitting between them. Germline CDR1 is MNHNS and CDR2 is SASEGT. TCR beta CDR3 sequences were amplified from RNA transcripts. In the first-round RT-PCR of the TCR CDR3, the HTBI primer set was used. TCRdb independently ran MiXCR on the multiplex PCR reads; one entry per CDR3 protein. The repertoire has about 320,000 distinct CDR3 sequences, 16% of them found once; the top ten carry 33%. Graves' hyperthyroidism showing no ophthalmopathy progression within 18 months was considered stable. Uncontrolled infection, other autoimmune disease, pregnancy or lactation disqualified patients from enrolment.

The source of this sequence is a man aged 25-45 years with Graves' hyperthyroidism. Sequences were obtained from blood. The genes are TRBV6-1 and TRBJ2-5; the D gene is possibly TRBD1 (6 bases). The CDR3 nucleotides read TGTGCCAGTCAGGGGTCGCGGGAGACCCAGTACTTC. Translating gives CASQGSRETQYF.